This entry concerns a single T cell receptor beta chain. This specimen comes from a study of cytomegalovirus exposure and HLA in healthy donors. Produced via immunoSEQ multiplex PCR; TCRdb's table is partial and in-frame only. The sample includes 85,000 to 95,000 clones, 96% of them seen just once. Trimming pared 2 bases from V and 1 base from J, leaving 12 bases between. The CDR3 sequence is 15 residues long. Per the germline V gene, CDR1 is MRHNA and CDR2 is SNTAGT. Source material: PBMCs. The receptor was isolated from a man younger than 35 in good health and CMV-seronegative. The gene calls are TRBV6-4 and TRBJ2-7; D is uncertain. The CDR3 sequence: CASSDADWLSYEQYF. CDR3 coding DNA: TGTGCCAGCAGTGACGCCGACTGGCTTTCCTACGAGCAGTACTTC.